The sequence of this TCR beta chain was determined in a study of T cells in tuberculosis. Study-level information: This South African cohort compared adolescents with or without latent tuberculosis against adults with active tuberculosis.

This clone is a singleton in its sample. Its cognate antigen is unknown. The study, taken as a whole, reports: Selection depended on which cryopreserved specimens were available. Smaller alpha distances in active tuberculosis partly reflected shorter CDR3-alpha lengths.

Trimming took 5 bases from V and 3 from J; bases not matched to a gene: 16. The length of the CDR3 is 17 residues. CDR1 MNHEY and CDR2 SMNVEV come from the germline V gene (reference sequence). Clones were read by immunoSEQ multiplex PCR, and TCRdb kept only the in-frame ones, dropping some. The sample lists around 30,000 clones, roughly 93% occurring once. Sequencing was carried out using PBMCs. The sequence derives from a donor between 10 and 35 years old with latent tuberculosis or without tuberculosis infection. The chain carries TRBV27 and TRBJ2-7; 7 bases agree with TRBD2. In nucleotides, the CDR3 is TGTGCCAGCAGTCCCAGGTTTGTATCGGGGGGACTCTACGAGCAGTACTTC. It specifies CASSPRFVSGGLYEQYF.